Below are 9 T cell receptor beta chains sequenced from a single sample in a study of blood T cell repertoires in COVID-19. The data were produced by immunoSEQ multiplex PCR, yet TCRdb's version contains in-frame clones alone and is incomplete. The sample gives some 91,000 clones, around nine tenths of which show up once; 1.5% to 2% is in the top ten. The sequencing input was peripheral blood. These receptor sequences come from a man in his 60s with acute or convalescent COVID-19.

The gene calls are TRBV7-9 and TRBJ1-1, with D hard to call. In germline, CDR1 is SEHNR, CDR2 FQNEAQ (reference sequence). The CDR3 is 14 amino acids. V was cut by 2 bases and J by 1 base, with 8 bases left in between. The CDR3 region has the DNA TGTGCCAGCAGCTTACAGGCGACGAACACTGAAGCTTTCTTT. It is translated as CASSLQATNTEAFF. The full variable domain, its missing parts supplied by reference TRBV7-9 and TRBJ1-1, is DTGVSQNPRHKITKRGQNVTFRCDPISEHNRLYWYRQTLGQGPEFLTYFQNEAQLEKSRLLSDRFSAERPKGSFSTLEIQRTEQGDSAMYLCASSLQATNTEAFFGQGTRLTVV.

This sequence joins TRBV5-1 and TRBJ1-6, with 7 nucleotides matching TRBD1. CDR1 is SGHRS and CDR2 is YFSETQ in the germline V gene. The CDR3 is 15 residues long. V dropped 0 bases and J dropped 9; count of bases not matched to a gene: 6. CDR3 sequence reads: CASSLEGALGSPLHF. The CDR3 nucleotides read TGCGCCAGCAGCTTGGAGGGGGCTCTGGGTTCACCCCTCCACTTT.

J is TRBJ2-2 and V is TRBV11-2; D is undetermined. The V end lost 3 bases, the J end lost 0 bases, and 5 bases lay between the germline ends. This CDR3 comprises 14 residues. Germline assignment: CDR1 SGHAT and CDR2 FQNNGV. The CDR3: CASSFLSNTGELFF. The CDR3 bases are TGTGCCAGCAGCTTCCTCTCGAACACCGGGGAGCTGTTTTTT.

The chain combines TRBV7-6 with TRBJ1-6, with TRBD1 identical over 7 bases. Looked up from germline, CDR1 is SGHVS and CDR2 is FNYEAQ. The CDR3 covers 16 residues. J lost 5 bases, V lost 5 bases, and 9 bases had no gene match. The CDR3 region has the DNA TGTGCCAGCAGCCCCGGAGGGGGCCCTAATAATTCACCCCTCCACTTT. It translates to CASSPGGGPNNSPLHF. The full variable domain, completed using reference TRBV7-6 and TRBJ1-6, is GAGVSQSPRYKVTKRGQDVALRCDPISGHVSLYWYRQALGQGPEFLTYFNYEAQQDKSGLPNDRFSAERPEGSISTLTIQRTEQRDSAMYRCASSPGGGPNNSPLHFGNGTRLTVT.

The chain links TRBV19 to TRBJ2-3, with D unresolved. Germline V CDR1 and CDR2: LNHDA, SQIVND (reference sequence). The CDR3 is 13 amino acids. Trimming pared 2 bases from V and 4 bases from J, leaving 7 bases between. CDR3: CASSIRVADTQYF. CDR3 nucleotides: TGTGCCAGTAGTATAAGAGTCGCAGATACGCAGTATTTT.

V and J are TRBV6-5 and TRBJ1-2, with 7 bases that match TRBD1. Germline trimming cut 5 bases from V and 9 bases from J; bases unmatched to any gene: 9. CDR3 length: 13 amino acids. CDR1 and CDR2 (germline): MNHEY, SVGAGI. CDR3 region: CASSPMWDSSYTF. For the CDR3, the DNA is TGTGCCAGCAGTCCCATGTGGGACAGCAGCTACACCTTC.

The chain has TRBV6-6 and TRBJ2-7, with 8 nucleotides matching TRBD2. There are 15 residues in the CDR3. CDR1 and CDR2 from the germline V gene are MNHNY and SVGAGI (reference sequence). V lost 2 bases and J lost 1; bases outside the gene matches: 4. The CDR3 spells CASSYGTGGSYEQYF. The DNA for the CDR3 is TGTGCCAGCAGTTACGGGACGGGGGGGTCCTACGAGCAGTACTTC.

In its sample, this clone was seen once. The V call is TRBV6-4, the J call TRBJ2-2; 9 bases align to TRBD1. Germline assignment: CDR1 MRHNA and CDR2 SNTAGT. The CDR3 has 15 amino acids. J was trimmed by 7 bases and V by 4 bases; bases with no gene match: 7. CDR3 coding DNA: TGTGCCAGCAGTGGGGACAGGGATGGGGACGGGGAGCTGTTTTTT. Its translation is CASSGDRDGDGELFF.

CDR3 loop: CASSLGQPNQPQHF. CDR3 DNA: TGTGCCAGCTCACTGGGACAGCCCAATCAGCCCCAGCATTTT. This chain joins TRBV18 and TRBJ1-5; TRBD1 matches 7 bases. V shed 4 bases, J shed 3 bases, and the junction held 3 bases outside the gene matches. Per germline, CDR1 KGHSH and CDR2 LQKENI. The CDR3 extends over 14 amino acids.